These 6 T cell receptor beta chains originate from one sample sequenced in a study of response to subunit inactivated influenza vaccine. A single record per CDR3 protein comes from TCRdb applying MiXCR to the RT-PCR reads. The sample records about 830,000 distinct CDR3 sequences, less than 20% being singletons. Sequencing used PBMCs from blood, obtained 4 to 6 days after vaccination. These receptor sequences come from a man aged 45 to 65 who received an inactivated influenza vaccine.

The V gene is TRBV5-1, the J gene TRBJ2-3; no clear D. This CDR3 is built from 17 residues. CDR1 and CDR2 (germline): SGHRS, YFSETQ. V lost 4 bases to trimming and J lost 2 bases, with 20 bases between them. This chain's CDR3 is CASSPGSGRTYTDTQYF. The DNA of the CDR3 is TGCGCCAGCAGCCCGGGTTCTGGGCGGACCTACACAGATACGCAGTATTTT. Drawing the rest from reference TRBV5-1 and TRBJ2-3, the complete variable domain is KAGVTQTPRYLIKTRGQQVTLSCSPISGHRSVSWYQQTPGQGLQFLFEYFSETQRNKGNFPGRFSGRQFSNSRSEMNVSTLELGDSALYLCASSPGSGRTYTDTQYFGPGTRLTVL.

In its sample, this clonotype was seen a few times. V and J are TRBV6-2 or TRBV6-3 and TRBJ2-2; no clear D gene. The ends were cut back, 6 bases at V and 0 bases at J, with 17 bases in the middle. The CDR3 sequence is 17 residues long. Germline V gene lookup returns CDR1 MNHEY and CDR2 SVGEGT. The CDR3 region is CASRPLDGQANTGELFF. In DNA form, the CDR3 reads TGTGCCAGCAGACCCCTGGATGGGCAAGCGAACACCGGGGAGCTGTTTTTT.

This clonotype was seen more than once but under ten times. This chain links TRBV12-3 or TRBV12-4 with TRBJ2-3; the D gene is possibly TRBD1 (6 bases). The V and J ends lost 6 bases and 1 base respectively, with 17 bases between them. The CDR3 runs 16 residues. The CDR3 DNA is TGTGCCAGCAGCCCCGTCAGGGGCCCTCGCACAGATACGCAGTATTTT. Residues: CASSPVRGPRTDTQYF.

A few counts support this clonotype. The chain combines TRBV7-2 with TRBJ2-2; D remains ambiguous. The CDR3 runs 13 residues. The V end lost 5 bases, the J end lost 4 bases, and 8 bases lay between the germline ends. Germline CDR1 reads SGHTA; CDR2 reads FQGNSA. The CDR3, as DNA: TGTGCCAGCAGCACCTACACCACCGGGGAGCTGTTTTTT. It is translated as CASSTYTTGELFF.

The rearrangement joins TRBV20-1 to TRBJ2-1; no clear D gene. CDR3 length: 13 amino acids. The V gene's germline CDR1 is DFQATT and CDR2 SNEGSKA (reference sequence). Here the CDR3 DNA reads TGCAGCGCCCTCTGGGCGGTCCCCAATGAGCAGTTCTTC. This codes for CSALWAVPNEQFF.

The table lists this clonotype with many counts. V is TRBV29-1 and J is TRBJ2-3; maybe TRBD2 (5 bases). From germline, CDR1 is SQVTM and CDR2 ANQGSEA. This CDR3 is 13 amino acids long. V gave up 6 bases and J gave up 3 bases, with 13 bases separating them. The CDR3 protein is CSVDTRLTDTQYF. CDR3 DNA: TGCAGCGTCGACACTAGGCTGACAGATACGCAGTATTTT.